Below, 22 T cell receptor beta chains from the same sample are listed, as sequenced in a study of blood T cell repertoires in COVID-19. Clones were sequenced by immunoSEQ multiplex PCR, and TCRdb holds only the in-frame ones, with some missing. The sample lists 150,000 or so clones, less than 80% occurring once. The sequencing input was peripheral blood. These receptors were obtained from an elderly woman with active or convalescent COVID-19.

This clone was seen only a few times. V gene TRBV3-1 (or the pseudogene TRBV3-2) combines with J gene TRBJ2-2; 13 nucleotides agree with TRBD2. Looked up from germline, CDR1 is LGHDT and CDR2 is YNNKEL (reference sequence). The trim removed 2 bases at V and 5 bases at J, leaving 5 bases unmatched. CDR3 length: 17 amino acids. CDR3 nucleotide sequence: TGTGCCAGCAGCCAACCCGGACTAGCGGGGGTTACCGGGGAGCTGTTTTTT. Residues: CASSQPGLAGVTGELFF.

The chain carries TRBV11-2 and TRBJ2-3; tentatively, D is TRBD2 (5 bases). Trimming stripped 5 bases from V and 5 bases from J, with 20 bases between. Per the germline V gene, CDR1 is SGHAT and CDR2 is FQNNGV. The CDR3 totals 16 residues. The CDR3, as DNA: TGTGCCAGCAGCCCAACGATAGGATTACGGGGAGATACGCAGTATTTT. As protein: CASSPTIGLRGDTQYF.

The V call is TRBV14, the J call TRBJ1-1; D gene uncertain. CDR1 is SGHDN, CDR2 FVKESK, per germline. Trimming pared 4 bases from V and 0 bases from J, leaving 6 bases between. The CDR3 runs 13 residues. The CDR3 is CASSPQMNTEAFF. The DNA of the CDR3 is TGTGCCAGCAGCCCACAGATGAACACTGAAGCTTTCTTT.

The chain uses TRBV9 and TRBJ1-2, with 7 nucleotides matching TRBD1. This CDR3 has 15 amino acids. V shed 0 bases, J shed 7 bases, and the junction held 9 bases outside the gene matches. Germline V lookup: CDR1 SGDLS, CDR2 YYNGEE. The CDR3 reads CASSVGGTVLGGYTF. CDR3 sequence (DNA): TGTGCCAGCAGCGTAGGCGGGACAGTTCTCGGTGGCTACACCTTC.

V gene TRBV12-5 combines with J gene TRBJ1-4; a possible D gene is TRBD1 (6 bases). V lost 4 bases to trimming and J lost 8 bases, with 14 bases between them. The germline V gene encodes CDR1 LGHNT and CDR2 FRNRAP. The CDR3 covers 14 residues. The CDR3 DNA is TGTGCTAGTGGTTCAGGACAGACTGGGGAAAAACTGTTTTTT. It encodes CASGSGQTGEKLFF.

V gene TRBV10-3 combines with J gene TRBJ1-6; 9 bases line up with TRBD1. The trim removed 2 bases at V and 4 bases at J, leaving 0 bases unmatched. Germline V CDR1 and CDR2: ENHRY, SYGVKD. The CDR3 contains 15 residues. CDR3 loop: CAISEGQGYNSPLHF. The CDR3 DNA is TGTGCCATCAGTGAGGGACAGGGGTATAATTCACCCCTCCACTTT.

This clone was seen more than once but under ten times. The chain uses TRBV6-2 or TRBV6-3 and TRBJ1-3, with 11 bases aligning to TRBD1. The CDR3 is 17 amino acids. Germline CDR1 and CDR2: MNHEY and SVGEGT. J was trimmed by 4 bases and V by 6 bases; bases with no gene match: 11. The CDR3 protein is CASSSSPWTGGGNTIYF. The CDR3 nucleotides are TGTGCCAGCAGCTCTTCCCCGTGGACAGGGGGCGGAAACACCATATATTTT.

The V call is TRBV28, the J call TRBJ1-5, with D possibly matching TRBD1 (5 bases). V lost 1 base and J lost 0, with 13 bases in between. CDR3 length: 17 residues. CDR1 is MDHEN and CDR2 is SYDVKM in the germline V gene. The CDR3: CASSLLGGDVSNQPQHF. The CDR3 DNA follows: TGTGCCAGCAGTTTATTAGGAGGGGACGTTAGCAATCAGCCCCAGCATTTT.

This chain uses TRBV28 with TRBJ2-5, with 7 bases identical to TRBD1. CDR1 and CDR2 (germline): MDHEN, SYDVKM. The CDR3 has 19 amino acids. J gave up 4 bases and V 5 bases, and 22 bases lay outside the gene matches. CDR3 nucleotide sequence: TGTGCCAGCAGTCCGATAGCCACGGAAACTACAGGGGCTGCAGAGACCCAGTACTTC. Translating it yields CASSPIATETTGAAETQYF.

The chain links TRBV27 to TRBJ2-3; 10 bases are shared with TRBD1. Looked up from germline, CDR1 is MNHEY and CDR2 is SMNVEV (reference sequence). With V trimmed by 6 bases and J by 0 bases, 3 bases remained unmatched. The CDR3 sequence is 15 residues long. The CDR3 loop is CASSRQGASTDTQYF. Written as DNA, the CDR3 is TGTGCCAGCAGCCGACAGGGGGCGAGCACAGATACGCAGTATTTT.

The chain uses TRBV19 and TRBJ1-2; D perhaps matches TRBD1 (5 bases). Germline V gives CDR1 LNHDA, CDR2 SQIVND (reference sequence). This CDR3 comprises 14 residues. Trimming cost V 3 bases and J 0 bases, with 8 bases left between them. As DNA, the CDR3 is TGTGCCAGTAGTATGGACACAGCTAACTATGGCTACACCTTC. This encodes CASSMDTANYGYTF.

Here the CDR3 reads CARSLFSFRQGDRDEQYF. CDR3 in DNA: TGTGCCAGAAGCTTGTTCTCGTTTCGACAGGGAGATCGGGACGAGCAGTACTTC. This chain uses TRBV5-3 with TRBJ2-7, with 7 bases that match TRBD1. TRBV5-3 is known as an ORF, though its function is uncertain. Unmatched junction bases numbered 18, after V lost 1 base and J lost 5 bases. The CDR3 runs to 18 residues.

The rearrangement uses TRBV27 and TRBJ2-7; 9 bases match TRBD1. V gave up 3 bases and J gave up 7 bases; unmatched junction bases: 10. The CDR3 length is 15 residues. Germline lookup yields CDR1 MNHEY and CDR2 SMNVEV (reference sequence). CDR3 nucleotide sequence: TGTGCCAGCAGTTTTTACGGGACAGGGACGGGAGAGCAGTACTTC. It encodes CASSFYGTGTGEQYF.

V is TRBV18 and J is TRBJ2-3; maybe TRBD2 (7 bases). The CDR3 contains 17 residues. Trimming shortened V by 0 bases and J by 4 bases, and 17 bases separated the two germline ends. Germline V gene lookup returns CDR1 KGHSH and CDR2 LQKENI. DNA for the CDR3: TGTGCCAGCTCACCACCGGGCAACGGGGGGCTTGCAGATACGCAGTATTTT. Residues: CASSPPGNGGLADTQYF.

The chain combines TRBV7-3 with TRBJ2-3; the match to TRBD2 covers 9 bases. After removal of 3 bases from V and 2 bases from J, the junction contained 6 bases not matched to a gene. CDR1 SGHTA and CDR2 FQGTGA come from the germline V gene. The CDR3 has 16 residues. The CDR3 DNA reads TGTGCCAGCAGCTTTGGGCTAGCGGGGTACACAGATACGCAGTATTTT. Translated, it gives CASSFGLAGYTDTQYF.

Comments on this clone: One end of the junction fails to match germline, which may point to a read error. CDR3 DNA: TGCGCCAGCAGTCAAGCGGGGGGGTACGGATATGGCTACACCTTC. It specifies CASSQAGGYGYGYTF. J is TRBJ1-2 and V is TRBV4-1, with D possibly matching TRBD1 (5 bases). CDR3 size: 15 residues. Germline loops: CDR1 MGHRA, CDR2 YSYEKL.

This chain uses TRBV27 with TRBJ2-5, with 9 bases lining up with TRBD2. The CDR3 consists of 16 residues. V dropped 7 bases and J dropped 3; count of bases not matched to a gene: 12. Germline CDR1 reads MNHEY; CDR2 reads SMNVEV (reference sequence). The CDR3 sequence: CASTPAGRGGKETQYF. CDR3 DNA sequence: TGTGCCAGCACCCCCGCCGGGCGGGGGGGTAAAGAGACCCAGTACTTC.

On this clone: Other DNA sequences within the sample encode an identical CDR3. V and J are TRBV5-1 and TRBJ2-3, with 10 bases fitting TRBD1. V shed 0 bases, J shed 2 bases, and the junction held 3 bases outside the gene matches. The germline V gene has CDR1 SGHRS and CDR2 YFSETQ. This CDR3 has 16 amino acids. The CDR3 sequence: CASSLAGTGVTDTQYF. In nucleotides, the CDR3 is TGCGCCAGCAGCTTGGCCGGGACAGGGGTCACAGATACGCAGTATTTT.

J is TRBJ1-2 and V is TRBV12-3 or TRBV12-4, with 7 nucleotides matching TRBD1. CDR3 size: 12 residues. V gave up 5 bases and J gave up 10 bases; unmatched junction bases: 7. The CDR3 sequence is CASSHRQGPYTF. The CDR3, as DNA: TGTGCCAGCAGTCACAGACAGGGACCCTACACCTTC.

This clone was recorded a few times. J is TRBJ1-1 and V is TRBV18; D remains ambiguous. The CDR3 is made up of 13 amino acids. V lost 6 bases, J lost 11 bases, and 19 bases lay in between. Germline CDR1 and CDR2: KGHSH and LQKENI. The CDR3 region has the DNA TGTGCCAGCTCGAAACCCAGAACGGGTGTCGCTTTCTTT. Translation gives CASSKPRTGVAFF.

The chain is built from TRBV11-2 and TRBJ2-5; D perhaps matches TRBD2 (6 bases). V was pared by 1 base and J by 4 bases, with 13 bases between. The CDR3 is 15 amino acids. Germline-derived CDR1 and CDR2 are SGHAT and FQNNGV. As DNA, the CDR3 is TGTGCCAGCAGCTTAGCCCTAGTTAGCGGAGAGACCCAGTACTTC. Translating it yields CASSLALVSGETQYF. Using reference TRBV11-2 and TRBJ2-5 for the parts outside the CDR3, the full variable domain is EAGVAQSPRYKIIEKRQSVAFWCNPISGHATLYWYQQILGQGPKLLIQFQNNGVVDDSQLPKDRFSAERLKGVDSTLKIQPAKLEDSAVYLCASSLALVSGETQYFGPGTRLLVL.

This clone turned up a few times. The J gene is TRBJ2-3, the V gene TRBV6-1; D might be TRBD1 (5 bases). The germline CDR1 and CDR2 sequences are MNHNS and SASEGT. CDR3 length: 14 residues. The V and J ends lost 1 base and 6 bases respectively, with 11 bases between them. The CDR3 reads CASSEGQPSDTQYF. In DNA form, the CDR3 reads TGTGCCAGCAGTGAAGGACAGCCTTCGGATACGCAGTATTTT.